This is a list of T cell receptor beta chains from one sample in a study of cytomegalovirus exposure and HLA in healthy donors. Clones were read by immunoSEQ multiplex PCR, and TCRdb kept only the in-frame ones, dropping some. The sample yields roughly 120,000 clones, more than 70% seen once. Sequenced material: PBMCs. These receptors all stem from a woman between 25 and 40 years old in good health and CMV-seronegative. CDR3s include the opening cysteine and the closing phenylalanine or tryptophan. D genes are given only for firm matches. A clone size is listed for some rows: how often the clone was seen (once, few, many), or a class if it is expanded.

v_call	j_call	clone_size	d_call	cdr3_aa	cdr3_nt
TRBV2	TRBJ2-2	few	TRBD2	CASSRLADGELFF	TGTGCCAGCAGTAGACTAGCGGACGGGGAGCTGTTTTTT
TRBV5-1	TRBJ1-3	.	.	CASSSPDRGSGNTIYF	TGCGCCAGCAGCTCCCCAGACCGGGGCTCTGGAAACACCATATATTTT
TRBV2	TRBJ2-5	.	.	CASSDRGDAQYF	TGTGCCAGCAGTGACAGGGGGGATGCGCAGTACTTC
TRBV15	TRBJ1-1	.	.	CATSEGQDTEAFF	TGTGCCACCAGCGAAGGCCAGGACACTGAAGCTTTCTTT
TRBV11-2	TRBJ1-2	.	.	CASSLNIGSYGYTF	TGTGCCAGCAGCTTAAACATAGGGAGCTATGGCTACACCTTC
TRBV30	TRBJ1-5	.	TRBD1	CAWSVGTGRNQPQHF	TGTGCCTGGAGTGTCGGGACAGGGCGAAATCAGCCCCAGCATTTT
TRBV6-6	TRBJ2-1	.	.	CASSRDSYNEQFF	TGTGCCAGCAGTCGGGACTCCTACAATGAGCAGTTCTTC
TRBV6-5	TRBJ2-7	.	.	CASSLGAEQYF	TGTGCCAGCAGTTTGGGGGCCGAGCAGTACTTC
TRBV29-1	TRBJ2-3	once	TRBD1	CSAGGGQGSDTQYF	TGCAGCGCCGGGGGGGGACAGGGGTCAGATACGCAGTATTTT
TRBV2	TRBJ1-2	few	.	CASSARRGSYGYTF	TGTGCCAGCAGTGCTCGCAGGGGAAGCTATGGCTACACCTTC
TRBV27	TRBJ1-5	once	.	CASSRADGGNQPQHF	TGTGCCAGCAGCCGCGCCGATGGTGGTAATCAGCCCCAGCATTTT
TRBV18	TRBJ2-6	.	TRBD1	CASSPPSRDRGLAGANVLTF	TGTGCCAGCTCACCACCGTCCCGGGACAGGGGGCTGGCTGGGGCCAACGTCCTGACTTTC
TRBV7-2	TRBJ1-6	.	TRBD1	CASSPKGANNSPLHF	TGTGCCAGCAGCCCTAAGGGGGCGAACAATTCACCCCTCCACTTT
TRBV4-1	TRBJ1-1	once	.	CASSQDWGGVWNTEAFF	TGCGCCAGCAGCCAAGATTGGGGAGGGGTATGGAACACTGAAGCTTTCTTT
TRBV11-2	TRBJ1-4	.	TRBD1	CASSSGQVLNEKLFF	TGTGCCAGCAGTTCCGGACAGGTTCTGAATGAAAAACTGTTTTTT
TRBV30	TRBJ2-1	once	.	CAWTQGSELKQFF	TGTGCCTGGACACAGGGATCAGAGCTAAAGCAGTTCTTC
TRBV10-3	TRBJ2-3	.	.	CAIGNTGHDDSTDTQYF	TGTGCCATCGGTAACACGGGACACGATGACAGCACAGATACGCAGTATTTT
TRBV2	TRBJ1-5	large	.	CASSESRLGAIMPQHF	TGTGCCAGCAGTGAAAGCAGGCTGGGGGCCATCATGCCCCAGCATTTT
TRBV5-1	TRBJ2-3	.	TRBD2	CASSQVGRGGADTQYF	TGCGCCAGCAGCCAAGTGGGTCGGGGGGGAGCAGATACGCAGTATTTT
TRBV15	TRBJ2-5	.	.	CATSSRRGPQETQYF	TGTGCCACCAGCAGTCGGCGGGGGCCCCAAGAGACCCAGTACTTC
TRBV7-2	TRBJ2-3	.	TRBD1	CASSFQGGGQYF	TGTGCCAGCAGCTTCCAAGGGGGCGGGCAGTATTTT
TRBV27	TRBJ2-1	.	TRBD1	CASNRGTSYNEQFF	TGTGCCAGTAACAGGGGGACCTCCTACAATGAGCAGTTCTTC
TRBV13	TRBJ2-7	.	TRBD1	CASSSRFQGDEQYF	TGTGCCAGCAGCTCCCGCTTCCAGGGGGACGAGCAGTACTTC
TRBV25-1	TRBJ2-5	.	.	CASIGQESRAQYF	TGTGCCAGCATCGGGCAGGAATCGAGGGCCCAGTACTTC
TRBV5-1	TRBJ2-1	.	.	CASSTTTSRSSYNEQFF	TGCGCCAGCAGCACGACCACTAGCAGGAGCTCCTACAATGAGCAGTTCTTC
TRBV18	TRBJ1-1	.	TRBD1	CASSPRQGRLGNTEAFF	TGTGCCAGCTCGCCCAGACAGGGGCGCCTGGGGAACACTGAAGCTTTCTTT
TRBV7-2	TRBJ2-2	.	.	CASSLWHQNTGELFF	TGTGCCAGCAGCTTATGGCACCAGAACACCGGGGAGCTGTTTTTT
TRBV19	TRBJ1-4	.	TRBD1	CASSIPGTAEKLFF	TGTGCCAGTAGTATACCCGGGACAGCTGAAAAACTGTTTTTT
TRBV6-5	TRBJ2-7	.	.	CASSYSNTARGKF	TGTGCCAGCAGTTACTCGAATACAGCCCGGGGAAAGTTC
TRBV29-1	TRBJ2-2	.	.	CSVGSGANTGELFF	TGCAGCGTTGGATCGGGAGCCAACACCGGGGAGCTGTTTTTT
TRBV7-2	TRBJ1-6	.	.	CASSLHRALHF	TGTGCCAGCAGTCTCCACAGAGCCCTCCACTTT
TRBV27	TRBJ2-1	.	TRBD1	CASRRGLSYNEQFF	TGTGCCAGTCGCAGGGGGCTTAGCTACAATGAGCAGTTCTTC
TRBV7-8	TRBJ1-2	few	TRBD1	CASSPRQGATHGYTF	TGTGCCAGCAGCCCTAGACAGGGCGCCACCCATGGCTACACCTTC
TRBV7-9	TRBJ2-7	once	TRBD1	CASRGQGVLREQYF	TGTGCCAGCAGAGGACAGGGGGTCCTACGGGAGCAGTACTTC
TRBV7-9	TRBJ2-5	.	.	CASSLQAQRTQYF	TGTGCCAGCAGCTTACAGGCCCAACGGACCCAGTACTTC
TRBV11-2	TRBJ2-1	once	.	CASSLEGAGYNEQFF	TGTGCCAGCAGCTTAGAGGGCGCGGGTTACAATGAGCAGTTCTTC
TRBV6-5	TRBJ2-5	.	TRBD2	CASSYMAGGTETQYF	TGTGCCAGCAGTTACATGGCGGGGGGAACGGAGACCCAGTACTTC
TRBV19	TRBJ2-5	once	.	CASSRRSIFQETQYF	TGTGCCAGTAGTAGAAGAAGCATATTTCAAGAGACCCAGTACTTC
TRBV11-2	TRBJ2-7	.	.	CASSLGIYEQYF	TGTGCCAGCAGCCTGGGCATCTACGAGCAGTACTTC
TRBV7-9	TRBJ2-2	.	TRBD1	CASSKQQGANTGELFF	TGTGCCAGCAGCAAACAACAGGGGGCGAACACCGGGGAGCTGTTTTTT
TRBV7-9	TRBJ2-1	once	TRBD1	CASSLASRVGGLINEQFF	TGTGCCAGCAGCTTAGCCTCCCGGGTAGGGGGCTTGATAAATGAGCAGTTCTTC